The 27 T cell receptor beta chains listed next were all sequenced from one sample in a study of siplizumab effects on memory and regulatory T cells. Only in-frame clones appear in the TCRdb table, and some are missing; sequencing was by immunoSEQ multiplex PCR. Altogether about 110,000 clones are present, roughly 90% being singletons, with the ten largest covering about 1.5%. Sequenced input: CD4+ T cells sorted from blood. Receptors were obtained from a human donor in good health.

This rearrangement joins TRBV5-1 to TRBJ2-6, with D perhaps given as TRBD1 or TRBD2 (5 bases each). The CDR3 is 18 amino acids. Germline V gives CDR1 SGHRS, CDR2 YFSETQ. Trimming cost V 0 bases and J 0 bases, with 13 bases left between them. CDR3 region: CASSLATAVTSGANVLTF. CDR3 DNA sequence: TGCGCCAGCAGCTTGGCGACAGCGGTAACCTCTGGGGCCAACGTCCTGACTTTC.

This clone was seen once. This chain's CDR3 is CASSLPRLRLADNEQFF. For the CDR3, the DNA is TGCGCCAGCAGCCTACCGAGGTTAAGACTAGCGGACAATGAGCAGTTCTTC. The gene calls are TRBV4-1 and TRBJ2-1; 9 nucleotides match TRBD2. This CDR3 comprises 17 residues. Germline assignment: CDR1 MGHRA and CDR2 YSYEKL. Losses at the gene ends were 4 bases for V and 5 bases for J; bases not matched to a gene: 12.

The chain is built from TRBV7-9 and TRBJ2-5; 7 bases align to TRBD1. Germline CDR1 is SEHNR and CDR2 is FQNEAQ (reference sequence). This CDR3 has 13 amino acids. Trimming at V came to 5 bases and at J to 5 bases, leaving 5 bases not matched to a gene. CDR3 protein: CASSLSRGETQYF. Here the CDR3 DNA reads TGTGCCAGCAGCCTTTCCAGGGGGGAGACCCAGTACTTC.

In this sample, this clone turned up many times. V is TRBV4-1 and J is TRBJ1-1; D perhaps matches TRBD1 (5 bases). Between the trimmed V and J ends, which lost 3 bases and 1 base, there was a span of 9 bases. Looked up from germline, CDR1 is MGHRA and CDR2 is YSYEKL. The CDR3 consists of 14 residues. CDR3 sequence (DNA): TGCGCCAGCAGCCAGGGACTGGGGAACACTGAAGCTTTCTTT. Amino acid sequence: CASSQGLGNTEAFF.

The CDR3 bases are TGTGCCAGCAGCCCCCGGACACACCACCGAGTATATAGCAATCAGCCCCAGCATTTT. This sequence encodes CASSPRTHHRVYSNQPQHF. This chain connects TRBV7-4 to TRBJ1-5; D is possibly TRBD1 (5 bases). Trimming stripped 5 bases from V and 0 bases from J, with 23 bases between. The germline gives CDR1 SGHVT, CDR2 SQSDAQ. The CDR3 sequence is 19 residues long.

The rearrangement joins TRBV5-8 to TRBJ2-3; TRBD2 aligns across 12 bases. V trimming: 4 bases; J trimming: 5 bases; junction bases outside the gene matches: 5. Per the germline V gene, CDR1 is SGHTS and CDR2 is YDEGEE. This CDR3 is built from 15 residues. CDR3 in amino acids: CASSRTSGAGDTQYF. For the CDR3, the DNA is TGTGCCAGCAGCCGGACTAGCGGGGCAGGAGATACGCAGTATTTT.

The chain links TRBV7-3 to TRBJ1-1, with TRBD1 identical over 8 bases. V was pared by 5 bases and J by 5 bases, with 10 bases of the junction left unmatched. CDR3 size: 15 residues. Per germline, CDR1 SGHTA and CDR2 FQGTGA. The CDR3 region is CASSTLYRGRTEAFF. The CDR3 coding sequence is TGTGCCAGCAGCACACTCTACAGGGGGAGGACTGAAGCTTTCTTT.

The gene calls are TRBV5-4 and TRBJ2-2; 11 bases are shared with TRBD1. V lost 5 bases, J lost 3 bases, and 3 bases stayed unmatched. The germline V gene has CDR1 SGHNT and CDR2 YYREEE (reference sequence). This CDR3 contains 15 residues. DNA of the CDR3: TGTGCCAGCAGGCGGACAGGGGGCGACACCGGGGAGCTGTTTTTT. The encoded protein is CASRRTGGDTGELFF. The variable domain in full, completed from reference TRBV5-4 and TRBJ2-2, reads ETGVTQSPTHLIKTRGQQVTLRCSSQSGHNTVSWYQQALGQGPQFIFQYYREEENGRGNFPPRFSGLQFPNYSSELNVNALELDDSALYLCASRRTGGDTGELFFGEGSRLTVL.

The chain joins TRBV27 to TRBJ1-2, with unresolved D. The CDR3 loop spans 15 amino acids. The V gene lost 5 bases and the J gene lost 4 bases, with 17 bases spanning the gap. The germline gives CDR1 MNHEY, CDR2 SMNVEV (reference sequence). The CDR3 bases are TGTGCCAGCAGTCCAAAAACACAGTTAACCTATGGCTACACCTTC. Translating it yields CASSPKTQLTYGYTF.

The chain links TRBV4-1 to TRBJ2-3, with TRBD1 matching over 12 bases. Germline CDR1 MGHRA, CDR2 YSYEKL. The CDR3 consists of 16 residues. V shed 4 bases, J shed 6 bases, and the junction held 8 bases outside the gene matches. The CDR3 DNA follows: TGCGCCAGCAGCCTTTCCGGGACAGGGGGCTCGGATACGCAGTATTTT. It encodes CASSLSGTGGSDTQYF.

The V and J genes are TRBV11-3 and TRBJ2-1, with TRBD2 matching over 16 bases. Germline CDR1 and CDR2: SGHNT and YENEEA. V shed 0 bases and J 7 bases; nucleotides not matched to a gene: 3. The CDR3 is 17 amino acids. CDR3 loop: CASSLEGLAGGRNEQFF. CDR3 in DNA: TGTGCCAGCAGCTTAGAGGGACTAGCGGGAGGGCGGAATGAGCAGTTCTTC.

The rearrangement uses TRBV2 and TRBJ1-2, with D possibly matching TRBD1 (5 bases). The CDR3 is made up of 14 amino acids. The germline V gene has CDR1 SNHLY and CDR2 FYNNEI. The V end lost 10 bases, the J end lost 4 bases, and 19 bases lay between the germline ends. CDR3 coding DNA: TGTGCCAAAGAGGGGACGCAAAAAGGCTATGGCTACACCTTC. As protein: CAKEGTQKGYGYTF.

The chain joins TRBV5-1 to TRBJ2-3; D gene uncertain. This CDR3 has 16 residues. Germline CDR1 reads SGHRS; CDR2 reads YFSETQ. V lost 0 bases and J 2 bases, leaving 13 bases between the germline ends. CDR3: CASSLVPGRYTDTQYF. CDR3 in DNA: TGCGCCAGCAGCTTGGTCCCAGGACGTTACACAGATACGCAGTATTTT.

Only one count was recorded for this clone. V usage is TRBV2 and J usage is TRBJ1-5; possibly TRBD1 for D (6 bases). The CDR3 covers 15 residues. The V end lost 6 bases, the J end lost 5 bases, and 17 bases lay between the germline ends. Germline CDR1 reads SNHLY; CDR2 reads FYNNEI. The CDR3 coding sequence is TGTGCCAGCAGAGAACAGGGTATTCTTTATCAGCCCCAGCATTTT. It specifies CASREQGILYQPQHF. The variable domain in full, with the rest retrieved from reference TRBV2 and TRBJ1-5, is EPEVTQTPSHQVTQMGQEVILRCVPISNHLYFYWYRQILGQKVEFLVSFYNNEISEKSEIFDDQFSVERPDGSNFTLKIRSTKLEDSAMYFCASREQGILYQPQHFGDGTRLSIL.

This chain connects TRBV21-1 to TRBJ1-3. TRBV21-1 corresponds to a pseudogene. The CDR3 sequence is 16 residues long. DNA of the CDR3: TGTGCCAGCAGCAAACCCTCTCGGAGAACTGGAAACACCATATATTTT. Translation gives CASSKPSRRTGNTIYF.

The chain recombines TRBV7-2 with TRBJ1-3; the D is unclear. V shed 5 bases and J shed 5 bases, with 19 bases lying between them. The CDR3 is 16 amino acids. Germline V gene sequence: CDR1 SGHTA, CDR2 FQGNSA. The CDR3 sequence: CASSHGWTSRRNTIYF. CDR3 sequence (DNA): TGTGCCAGCAGCCATGGTTGGACCTCGAGGCGAAACACCATATATTTT.

This clone has only a few counts. The junction departs from germline at one end; a sequencing error may be responsible. The rearrangement links TRBV5-1 to TRBJ2-5, with D possibly TRBD1 on 6 matching bases. The CDR3 sequence is 13 residues long. The germline V gene has CDR1 SGHRS and CDR2 YFSETQ. Here the CDR3 reads CASSPLGVQGKDF. The CDR3 DNA reads as TGCGCCAGCAGCCCGCTTGGTGTACAGGGCAAGGACTTC.

The rearrangement joins TRBV5-1 to TRBJ2-1; 8 positions match TRBD2. V was pared by 4 bases and J by 7 bases, with 7 bases of the junction left unmatched. This CDR3 is built from 14 residues. The germline V gene has CDR1 SGHRS and CDR2 YFSETQ. The CDR3 spells CASSTGTSVNEQFF. DNA of the CDR3: TGCGCCAGCAGCACCGGGACTAGTGTTAATGAGCAGTTCTTC. The full variable domain, with the rest looked up from reference TRBV5-1 and TRBJ2-1, is KAGVTQTPRYLIKTRGQQVTLSCSPISGHRSVSWYQQTPGQGLQFLFEYFSETQRNKGNFPGRFSGRQFSNSRSEMNVSTLELGDSALYLCASSTGTSVNEQFFGPGTRLTVL.

This clone was seen just once. The gene calls are TRBV6-1 and TRBJ2-7; 12 bases are a match to TRBD2. In germline, CDR1 is MNHNS, CDR2 SASEGT. The CDR3 contains 15 residues. V shed 4 bases, J shed 2 bases, and the junction held 3 bases outside the gene matches. Here the CDR3 reads CASSATSGSPYEQYF. CDR3 nucleotide sequence: TGTGCCAGCAGTGCGACTAGCGGGAGCCCCTACGAGCAGTACTTC.

V is TRBV2 and J is TRBJ1-5; tentatively, D is TRBD1 (6 bases). The germline CDR1 and CDR2 sequences are SNHLY and FYNNEI. The ends were cut back, 4 bases at V and 6 bases at J, with 16 bases in the middle. The CDR3 is 15 amino acids. CDR3 coding DNA: TGTGCCAGCAGTGTACAGGGAATTCAGTTTCAGCCCCAGCATTTT. Residues: CASSVQGIQFQPQHF.

The chain uses TRBV12-5 and TRBJ1-5; unclear D gene. The germline CDR1 and CDR2 sequences are LGHNT and FRNRAP. There are 14 residues in the CDR3. The V end was cut by 3 bases, the J end by 3 bases, with 9 bases between. The CDR3 here is CASGFGQYNQPQHF. Written as DNA, the CDR3 is TGTGCTAGTGGTTTCGGGCAGTACAATCAGCCCCAGCATTTT.

The table lists this clone with a count of one. The rearrangement uses TRBV5-1 and TRBJ2-1, with a tentative D call TRBD2 (6 bases). The CDR3 runs to 16 residues. The V gene lost 4 bases and the J gene lost 8 bases, with 22 bases spanning the gap. The germline gives CDR1 SGHRS, CDR2 YFSETQ. The CDR3, as DNA: TGCGCCAGCAGCCTGGTGAGGGCCGCGGAGGGTGATGAGCAGTTCTTC. Residues: CASSLVRAAEGDEQFF.

The chain links TRBV5-1 to TRBJ2-7; 11 bases match TRBD2. This CDR3 comprises 15 residues. The trim removed 1 base at V and 2 bases at J, leaving 2 bases unmatched. Germline assignment: CDR1 SGHRS and CDR2 YFSETQ. The CDR3 spells CASSLTSGGTYEQYF. In nucleotides, the CDR3 is TGCGCCAGCAGCTTGACTAGCGGGGGAACCTACGAGCAGTACTTC.

The chain recombines TRBV7-9 with TRBJ1-3, with no clear D. The CDR3 length is 15 residues. Germline V gives CDR1 SEHNR, CDR2 FQNEAQ (reference sequence). Trimming took off 5 bases at V and 0 bases at J, with 11 bases between the two ends. The CDR3 protein is CASSHGRFSGNTIYF. The CDR3 coding sequence is TGTGCCAGCAGCCACGGACGGTTCTCTGGAAACACCATATATTTT.

By sample fraction, this clone is medium-sized. The CDR3 DNA sequence: TGTGCCAGCAGCCCGGGGACACAGGATCAGCCCCAGCATTTT. Its protein is CASSPGTQDQPQHF. The chain carries TRBV2 and TRBJ1-5; possibly TRBD1 for D (6 bases). V gave up 6 bases and J gave up 5 bases, with 14 bases separating them. Per germline, CDR1 SNHLY and CDR2 FYNNEI. This CDR3 comprises 14 residues.

The J gene is TRBJ2-7, the V gene TRBV19; 7 positions match TRBD1. Germline CDR1 is LNHDA and CDR2 is SQIVND (reference sequence). This CDR3 has 15 amino acids. V dropped 5 bases and J dropped 3; count of bases not matched to a gene: 10. CDR3 in DNA: TGTGCCAGTAGTCTCTCCCCCCAGGGGGTCTACGAGCAGTACTTC. The encoded protein is CASSLSPQGVYEQYF. Filled out from reference TRBV19 and TRBJ2-7, the complete variable domain reads DGGITQSPKYLFRKEGQNVTLSCEQNLNHDAMYWYRQDPGQGLRLIYYSQIVNDFQKGDIAEGYSVSREKKESFPLTVTSAQKNPTAFYLCASSLSPQGVYEQYFGPGTRLTVT.

The chain combines TRBV18 with TRBJ1-2; 8 bases align to TRBD1. CDR3 length: 13 amino acids. V gave up 3 bases and J gave up 3 bases; unmatched junction bases: 0. Germline V CDR1 and CDR2: KGHSH, LQKENI. The CDR3 bases are TGTGCCAGCTCACCGGGACAGGACTATGGCTACACCTTC. Residues: CASSPGQDYGYTF.